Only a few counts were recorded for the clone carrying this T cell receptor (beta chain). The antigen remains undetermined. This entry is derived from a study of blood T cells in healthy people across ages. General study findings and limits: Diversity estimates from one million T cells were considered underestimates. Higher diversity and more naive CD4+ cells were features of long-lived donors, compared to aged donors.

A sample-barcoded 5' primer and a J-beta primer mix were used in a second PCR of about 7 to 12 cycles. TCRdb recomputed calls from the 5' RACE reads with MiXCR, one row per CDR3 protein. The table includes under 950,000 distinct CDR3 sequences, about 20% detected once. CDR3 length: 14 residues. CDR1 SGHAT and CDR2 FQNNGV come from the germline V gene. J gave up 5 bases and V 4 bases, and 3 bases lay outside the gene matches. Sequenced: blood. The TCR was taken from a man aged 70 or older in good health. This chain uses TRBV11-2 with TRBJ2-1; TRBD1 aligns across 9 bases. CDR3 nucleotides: TGTGCCAGCAGCTCTTGGACAGGGGACAATGAGCAGTTCTTC. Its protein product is CASSSWTGDNEQFF.